This T cell receptor beta chain is drawn from a study of T cell responses to AZD1222 COVID-19 vaccine. As concerns this clone: Its specificity is not known.

Method: immunoSEQ multiplex PCR; TCRdb's copy keeps in-frame clones and lacks some. Among about 150,000 clones listed, 88% were seen once. Study-wide results and limits: The donor group comprised mostly white British people and more females; the analysis possibly underestimated clonal diversity.

CDR3 length equals 14 residues. Trimming shortened V by 5 bases and J by 3 bases, and 14 bases separated the two germline ends. Germline lookup yields CDR1 SGHAT and CDR2 FQNNGV. The sequence came from an adult in good health. The rearrangement links TRBV11-2 to TRBJ2-7; TRBD1 is a possible D gene (5 bases). This specimen consisted of peripheral blood, obtained on day 0 of MenACWY control vaccination. In DNA form, the CDR3 reads TGTGCCAGCAGCCAATCGCAGGGTTTCTACGAGCAGTACTTC. Protein product: CASSQSQGFYEQYF. Together with reference TRBV11-2 and TRBJ2-7, the CDR3 gives the full variable domain: EAGVAQSPRYKIIEKRQSVAFWCNPISGHATLYWYQQILGQGPKLLIQFQNNGVVDDSQLPKDRFSAERLKGVDSTLKIQPAKLEDSAVYLCASSQSQGFYEQYFGPGTRLTVT.